This T cell receptor (beta chain) was recovered during a study of blood T cell repertoires in COVID-19. Authors' methods: It was from reference gene primer amplification that nucleated cell counts were estimated. TCRdb's copy holds only in-frame clones and misses some; the assay was immunoSEQ multiplex PCR. The V and J calls and clone size come from that table; D and trimming were worked out from the DNA. The table lists 250,000 to 300,000 clones, approximately 92% of them singletons. V was trimmed by 5 bases and J by 0 bases, leaving 11 bases between them. The CDR3 sequence is 14 residues long. From germline, CDR1 is SNHLY and CDR2 FYNNEI. Two consecutive negative NP/OP PCR tests, clearance, or resolved symptoms defined Cohort 3 recovery.

This receptor was obtained from a woman aged 30 to 39 who had recovered from COVID-19. The rearrangement links TRBV2 to TRBJ2-7, with D tentatively TRBD1 (6 bases). The sequencing sample was made of PBMCs or T cells enriched from blood (not recorded which). The CDR3, as DNA: TGTGCCAGCAGTACAGACAGGAGCTCCTACGAGCAGTACTTC. As protein: CASSTDRSSYEQYF.